A selection of T cell receptor beta chains follows, all from one sample in a study of naive and memory T cell subsets. A single record per CDR3 protein comes from TCRdb applying MiXCR to the UMI-ligation and nested PCR reads. The sample includes 120,000 to 150,000 distinct CDR3 sequences, over 15% seen only once; the top ten take about 0.15%. What was sequenced was naive CD4+ T cells from blood. These receptors were taken from a human donor in good health. Each CDR3 is given without its conserved first and last residue. For some rows the clone size is stated as once, few or many, or as a class when expanded; others skip it.

v_gene	abundance	j_gene	CDR3aa
TRBV11-2	many	TRBJ2-7	ASSLDVRVRREQY
TRBV5-1	few	TRBJ1-4	ASSPPVGGTNEKLF
TRBV6-1	few	TRBJ2-1	ASSEAKDSPWDEQF
TRBV27	few	TRBJ1-1	ASSVWGGGSNTEAF
TRBV24-1	.	TRBJ1-5	ATSNGGGQPQH
TRBV7-9	.	TRBJ1-5	ASSPGQVNQPQH
TRBV20-1	.	TRBJ1-1	SASRGLNTEAF
TRBV11-2	.	TRBJ2-3	AGSSPGLSSTDTQY
TRBV27	few	TRBJ2-7	ASSDLAGGDSYEQY
TRBV20-1	few	TRBJ1-5	SAPRGREQPQH
TRBV28	.	TRBJ2-7	ASSFRGGIYEQY